This note documents a single TCR beta chain sequence. After autologous stem cell transplantation all patients relapsed, and prior brentuximab vedotin exposure differed between cohorts. Progressive disease, partial response or complete response was each patient's best response. This sample is drawn from a study of PD-1 blockade in classical Hodgkin lymphoma. Assay: immunoSEQ multiplex PCR; the TCRdb copy retains only in-frame clones and omits some. The table lists tens of thousands of clones, roughly nine tenths of them singletons, with 7.5% to 10% in the top ten. Germline CDR1 and CDR2: SGHVS and FQNEAQ. This CDR3 is built from 13 residues. Trimming cost V 4 bases and J 3 bases, with 10 bases left between them.

This chain connects TRBV7-8 to TRBJ2-7, with TRBD1 as a possible D gene (6 bases). The sequence was collected from a human donor with classical Hodgkin lymphoma. The sample consisted of peripheral blood mononuclear cells (PBMCs), taken at baseline. CDR3: CASSSLQGYEQYF. The CDR3 nucleotides are TGTGCCAGCAGCTCACTACAGGGCTACGAGCAGTACTTC.